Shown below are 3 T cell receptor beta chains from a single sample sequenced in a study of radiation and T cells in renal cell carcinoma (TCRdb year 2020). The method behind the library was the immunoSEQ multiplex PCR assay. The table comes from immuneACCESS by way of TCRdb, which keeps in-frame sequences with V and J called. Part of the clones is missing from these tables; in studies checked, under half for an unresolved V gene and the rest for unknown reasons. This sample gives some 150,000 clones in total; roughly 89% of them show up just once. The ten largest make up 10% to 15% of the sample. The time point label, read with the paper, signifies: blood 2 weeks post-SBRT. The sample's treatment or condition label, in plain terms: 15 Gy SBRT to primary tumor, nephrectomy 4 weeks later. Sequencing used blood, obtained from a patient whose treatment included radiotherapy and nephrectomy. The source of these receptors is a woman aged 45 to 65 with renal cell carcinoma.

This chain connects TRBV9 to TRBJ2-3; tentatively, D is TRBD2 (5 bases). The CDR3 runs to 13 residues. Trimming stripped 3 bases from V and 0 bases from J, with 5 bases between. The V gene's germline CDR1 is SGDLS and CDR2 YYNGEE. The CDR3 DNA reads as TGTGCCAGCAGCGGCGGGAGCACAGATACGCAGTATTTT. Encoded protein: CASSGGSTDTQYF.

DNA for the CDR3: TGCGCCAGCAGCTTGGGGACAGGGATACTTTATGGCTACACCTTC. It is translated as CASSLGTGILYGYTF. This chain links TRBV5-1 with TRBJ1-2, with 8 nucleotides matching TRBD1. The germline V gene has CDR1 SGHRS and CDR2 YFSETQ. V gave up 0 bases and J gave up 5 bases; unmatched junction bases: 6. The CDR3 is made up of 15 amino acids.

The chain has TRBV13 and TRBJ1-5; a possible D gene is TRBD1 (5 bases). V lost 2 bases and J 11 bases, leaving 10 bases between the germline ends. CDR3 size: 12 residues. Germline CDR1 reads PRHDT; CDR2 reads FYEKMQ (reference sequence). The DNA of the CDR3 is TGTGCCAGCAGCTTACAAGGGGAGTCCCAGCATTTT. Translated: CASSLQGESQHF.